One sample yielded the 10 T cell receptor beta chains listed below, sequenced in a study of beta chain features in type 1 diabetes. Every isolated RNA sample was fully reverse transcribed, so sequencing captured expressed TCRB transcripts. The protocol was immunoSEQ multiplex PCR, while the TCRdb copy is restricted to in-frame clones and leaves out a portion. Among about 150,000 clones, 11% were seen once, and the ten largest hold 2% to 2.5%. The sequenced material came from central memory CD4+ T cells from blood. These receptors were obtained from a man younger than 35 in good health.

The V and J genes are TRBV15 and TRBJ2-5; a possible D gene is TRBD2 (6 bases). CDR1 and CDR2 (germline): LNHNV, YYDKDF (reference sequence). The V end was cut by 0 bases, the J end by 1 base, with 12 bases between. The CDR3 totals 16 residues. The CDR3 coding sequence is TGTGCCACCAGCAGAGAGCGAACTAGCAGCCAAGAGACCCAGTACTTC. This sequence encodes CATSRERTSSQETQYF.

This CDR3 is CAARAGGTDTQYF. The CDR3 DNA is TGTGCCGCCAGGGCCGGGGGCACAGATACGCAGTATTTT. The rearrangement joins TRBV6-6 to TRBJ2-3; perhaps D is TRBD1 or TRBD2 (5 bases each). The CDR3 is 13 residues long. Germline V gives CDR1 MNHNY, CDR2 SVGAGI (reference sequence). Between the trimmed V and J ends, which lost 11 bases and 1 base, there was a span of 13 bases.

This clone was recorded a few times. The chain couples TRBV7-2 to TRBJ2-1; D is unclear. V was pared by 8 bases and J by 6 bases, with 11 bases between. CDR1 SGHTA and CDR2 FQGNSA come from the germline V gene. The CDR3 length is 12 residues. This CDR3 is CASSIFGNEQFF. The CDR3 DNA sequence: TGTGCCAGCTCGATATTCGGCAATGAGCAGTTCTTC.

The J gene is TRBJ2-7, the V gene TRBV5-1; D remains ambiguous. Germline V CDR1 and CDR2: SGHRS, YFSETQ. The V end was cut by 1 base, the J end by 6 bases, with 5 bases between. This CDR3 is built from 11 residues. The CDR3 sequence is CASSLSVEQYF. CDR3 nucleotide sequence: TGCGCCAGCAGCTTGTCGGTCGAGCAGTACTTC.

This clone was seen once. The rearrangement uses TRBV29-1 and TRBJ2-5; TRBD2 aligns across 14 bases. The assigned J gene may be wrong: the sequence end matches TRBJ2-7 better. Per germline, CDR1 SQVTM and CDR2 ANQGSEA. The CDR3 consists of 15 residues. CDR3 loop: CSVAGLAGDPYEQYF. In DNA form, the CDR3 reads TGCAGCGTTGCGGGACTAGCGGGAGATCCGTACGAGCAGTACTTC.

This clone was counted ten times or more. V and J are TRBV28 and TRBJ2-7; D is possibly TRBD1 (6 bases). Trimming left V 3 bases short and J 1 base short, with 13 bases between. Per germline, CDR1 MDHEN and CDR2 SYDVKM. CDR3 length: 15 residues. CDR3 sequence reads: CASSFPDRKSYEQYF. The CDR3, as DNA: TGTGCCAGCAGTTTCCCGGACAGAAAATCCTACGAGCAGTACTTC.

V gene TRBV10-3 combines with J gene TRBJ2-7; 8 bases map to TRBD1. The J segment lost 4 bases and the V segment lost 4 bases, leaving 6 bases of the junction unmatched. The CDR3 runs to 14 residues. CDR1 and CDR2 from the germline V gene are ENHRY and SYGVKD. The CDR3 protein is CAISGAGGVYEQYF. In DNA, the CDR3 is TGTGCCATCAGTGGTGCAGGGGGCGTTTACGAGCAGTACTTC.

This clone was seen more than once but under ten times. The rearrangement uses TRBV9 and TRBJ2-5; TRBD1 aligns across 7 bases. CDR1 is SGDLS, CDR2 YYNGEE, per germline. This CDR3 has 14 amino acids. The V and J ends lost 3 bases and 3 bases, in that order; junction bases with no gene match: 5. CDR3 nucleotide sequence: TGTGCCAGCAGCGGGGGACAGTATAAAGAGACCCAGTACTTC. This encodes CASSGGQYKETQYF.

This chain uses TRBV30 with TRBJ2-1; 8 nucleotides align to TRBD1. CDR1 is GTSNPN and CDR2 is SVGIG in the germline V gene (reference sequence). V trimming: 2 bases; J trimming: 8 bases; junction bases outside the gene matches: 8. The CDR3 is 14 residues long. Here the CDR3 DNA reads TGTGCCTGGAGTCGAATGGACAGGGCTTATGAGCAGTTCTTC. Translation: CAWSRMDRAYEQFF.

This clone was detected ten times or more. V usage is TRBV19 and J usage is TRBJ1-5; TRBD1 agrees at 10 bases. The junction had 4 bases not matched to a gene; V was cut back by 6 bases and J by 5 bases. CDR1 is LNHDA and CDR2 is SQIVND in the germline V gene (reference sequence). This CDR3 has 14 residues. CDR3 nucleotides: TGTGCCAGTAGGCCGGGACAGGGGTATCAGCCCCAGCATTTT. Residues: CASRPGQGYQPQHF.